Below are 17 T cell receptor beta chains sequenced from a single sample in a study of blood T cells in healthy people across ages. With a J-beta primer mix and a sample-barcoded 5' primer, a second PCR ran 7 to 11 cycles. From the 5' RACE reads, TCRdb called clonotypes with MiXCR, one entry per CDR3 protein. The top ten clones hold less than 5% of a sample with some 1.5 million distinct CDR3 sequences, 42% of them seen once. Sequencing used blood. These receptors were obtained from a woman aged 18-35 years in good health.

The J gene is TRBJ1-1, the V gene TRBV10-3; D may be TRBD1 (5 bases). Trimming took off 10 bases at V and 1 base at J, with 16 bases between the two ends. This CDR3 spans 14 amino acids. Germline lookup yields CDR1 ENHRY and CDR2 SYGVKD. CDR3 sequence: CATKAGYANTEAFF. CDR3 bases: TGTGCCACCAAGGCAGGGTACGCGAACACTGAAGCTTTCTTT.

There are a few counts of this clonotype. The chain is built from TRBV2 and TRBJ1-2; the D is unclear. V was cut by 8 bases and J by 2 bases, with 9 bases left in between. The CDR3 runs 12 residues. Germline CDR1 and CDR2: SNHLY and FYNNEI. In DNA form, the CDR3 reads TGTGCCAGCGAGAAGGAAAACTATGGCTACACCTTC. The encoded protein is CASEKENYGYTF.

This clonotype was picked up a small number of times. The gene calls are TRBV7-2 and TRBJ2-3; a weak D match, TRBD2 (6 bases). In germline, CDR1 is SGHTA, CDR2 FQGNSA. This CDR3 is built from 16 residues. Between the trimmed V and J ends, which lost 1 base and 1 base, there was a span of 12 bases. The CDR3 here is CASSLDSRGRTDTQYF. The CDR3 coding sequence is TGTGCCAGCAGCTTAGACTCGCGGGGCCGCACAGATACGCAGTATTTT.

The V call is TRBV2, the J call TRBJ2-1, with TRBD2 matching over 7 bases. Germline V lookup: CDR1 SNHLY, CDR2 FYNNEI. The CDR3 contains 15 residues. V dropped 7 bases and J dropped 0; count of bases not matched to a gene: 6. The CDR3 coding sequence is TGTGCCAGCATGCTAGCGGAGAGCTCCTACAATGAGCAGTTCTTC. This codes for CASMLAESSYNEQFF.

The rearrangement uses TRBV11-3 and TRBJ2-1; the match to TRBD2 covers 13 bases. The CDR3 runs to 15 residues. Unmatched junction bases numbered 6, after V lost 5 bases and J lost 8 bases. CDR1 is SGHNT and CDR2 is YENEEA in the germline V gene. CDR3 protein: CASSGGTSGIDEQFF. CDR3 nucleotide sequence: TGTGCCAGCAGCGGGGGGACTAGCGGGATCGATGAGCAGTTCTTC.

This clonotype was detected only once. The DNA is omitted, as the CDR3 cannot be located on it reliably, and the CDR3 follows TCRdb's listing. The gene calls are TRBV21-1 and TRBJ2-1. TRBV21-1 is a pseudogene segment. Termini included, the CDR3 measures 14 amino acids. CDR3 amino acids: CASSGHYSCNEQFF.

The chain joins TRBV6-2 or TRBV6-3 to TRBJ2-5, with TRBD1 matching 8 bases. The DNA end is more similar to TRBJ2-7, so the J call may be wrong. The CDR3 has 15 residues. From germline, CDR1 is MNHEY and CDR2 SVGEGT. The CDR3: CASNPFKTGGYEQYF. CDR3 DNA: TGTGCCAGCAACCCATTTAAAACAGGGGGGTACGAGCAGTACTTC.

The rearrangement links TRBV29-1 to TRBJ2-3; 12 nucleotides line up with TRBD2. The CDR3 extends over 16 amino acids. Germline loops: CDR1 SQVTM, CDR2 ANQGSEA. Trimming at V came to 3 bases and at J to 6 bases, leaving 10 bases not matched to a gene. CDR3 DNA: TGCAGCGTTGAGGTTCCTAGCGGGAGGGCCGGGGATACGCAGTATTTT. As protein: CSVEVPSGRAGDTQYF.

The V and J genes are TRBV7-2 and TRBJ2-5; D remains ambiguous. Per germline, CDR1 SGHTA and CDR2 FQGNSA. V lost 2 bases to trimming and J lost 2 bases, with 6 bases between them. This CDR3 region has 13 residues. The CDR3 loop reads CASSLFDQETQYF. In nucleotides, the CDR3 is TGTGCCAGCAGCTTATTTGATCAAGAGACCCAGTACTTC.

The chain couples TRBV9 to TRBJ2-1, with D hard to call. Looked up from germline, CDR1 is SGDLS and CDR2 is YYNGEE. V gave up 3 bases and J gave up 13 bases, with 14 bases separating them. The CDR3 spans 12 residues. The CDR3 DNA sequence: TGTGCCAGCAGCGCCAATTCGGAGACCCAGTTCTTC. This encodes CASSANSETQFF.

This chain connects TRBV4-3 to TRBJ2-1; 7 nucleotides align to TRBD1. Trimming removed 3 bases from V and 7 bases from J; junction bases left unmatched: 6. Germline-derived CDR1 and CDR2 are LGHNA and YSLEER. The CDR3 spans 14 residues. The CDR3 bases are TGCGCCAGCAGCCATTATGAGGGGGCGAATGAGCAGTTCTTC. It encodes CASSHYEGANEQFF.

This chain links TRBV12-3 or TRBV12-4 with TRBJ2-6; D is unclear. V dropped 5 bases and J dropped 0 bases, with 5 bases sitting between them. The CDR3 is made up of 14 amino acids. The CDR3 DNA reads as TGTGCCAGCAGTCCCCCCTCTGGGGCCAACGTCCTGACTTTC. Translated, it gives CASSPPSGANVLTF.

This clonotype has more than one count but fewer than ten. This chain uses TRBV4-2 with TRBJ2-1, with 8 bases aligning to TRBD2. The DNA matches TRBJ2-7 better at its end, which makes the J call doubtful. The CDR3 sequence is 17 residues long. Germline V gene data show CDR1 as LGHNA and CDR2 as YNFKEQ. Written as DNA, the CDR3 is TGTGCCAGCAGCCAAGCATCGAGCGGGAGACCCTACAATGAGCAGTACTTC. It translates to CASSQASSGRPYNEQYF.

This clonotype was recorded a few times. V is TRBV5-1 and J is TRBJ1-4; weak D call: TRBD1 (5 bases). From germline, CDR1 is SGHRS and CDR2 YFSETQ. This CDR3 comprises 14 residues. The V end was cut by 0 bases, the J end by 6 bases, with 9 bases between. The CDR3 DNA reads as TGCGCCAGCAGCTTGGCAGCGACAGATGAAAAACTGTTTTTT. Its translation is CASSLAATDEKLFF.

This clonotype was found many times. This chain uses TRBV3-1 with TRBJ1-2; TRBD1 matches at 7 bases. Germline values: CDR1 LGHDT, CDR2 YNNKEL (reference sequence). Unmatched junction bases numbered 6, after V lost 0 bases and J lost 2 bases. CDR3 length equals 16 residues. The CDR3 coding sequence is TGTGCCAGCAGCCAAGATTTAGCGACAGGGAACTATGGCTACACCTTC. Amino acid sequence: CASSQDLATGNYGYTF.

The table lists this clonotype with a few counts. The V gene is TRBV12-3 or TRBV12-4, the J gene TRBJ2-3; 8 positions agree with TRBD2. Trimming cost V 1 base and J 9 bases; bases outside gene matches: 12. The length of the CDR3 is 16 residues. CDR3 sequence reads: CASSLGLAGPRGTQYF. DNA for the CDR3: TGTGCCAGCAGTTTAGGATTAGCGGGGCCTCGGGGGACGCAGTATTTT.

Points on this clonotype: With a much larger clone just one base away, this may be a read error. V usage is TRBV20-1 and J usage is TRBJ2-3; D not certain. The CDR3 loop spans 11 amino acids. Per germline, CDR1 DFQATT and CDR2 SNEGSKA (reference sequence). The CDR3 DNA reads as TGCAGTGCTGGAGACACAGATACGCAGTATTTT. Its translation: CSAGDTDTQYF.